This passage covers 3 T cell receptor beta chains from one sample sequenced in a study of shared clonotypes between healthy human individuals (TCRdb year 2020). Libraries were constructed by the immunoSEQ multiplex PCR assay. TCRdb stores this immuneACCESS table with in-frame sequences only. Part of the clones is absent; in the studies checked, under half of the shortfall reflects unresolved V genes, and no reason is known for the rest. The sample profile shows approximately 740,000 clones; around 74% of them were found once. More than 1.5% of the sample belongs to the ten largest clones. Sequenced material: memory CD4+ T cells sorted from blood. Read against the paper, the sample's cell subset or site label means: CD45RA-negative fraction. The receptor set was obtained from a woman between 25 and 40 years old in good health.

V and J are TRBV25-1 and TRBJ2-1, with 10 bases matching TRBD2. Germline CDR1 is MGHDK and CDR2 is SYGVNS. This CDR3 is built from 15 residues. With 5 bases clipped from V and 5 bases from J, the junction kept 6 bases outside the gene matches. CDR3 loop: CASSIKREGHNEQFF. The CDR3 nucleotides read TGTGCCAGCAGTATAAAGCGGGAGGGCCACAATGAGCAGTTCTTC.

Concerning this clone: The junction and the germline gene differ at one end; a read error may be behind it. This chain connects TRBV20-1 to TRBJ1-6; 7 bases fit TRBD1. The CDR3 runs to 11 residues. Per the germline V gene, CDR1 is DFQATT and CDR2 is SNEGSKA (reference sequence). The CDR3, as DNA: TGCAGCGCTAACAGGGGACCACCCCTCCACTTT. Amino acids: CSANRGPPLHF.

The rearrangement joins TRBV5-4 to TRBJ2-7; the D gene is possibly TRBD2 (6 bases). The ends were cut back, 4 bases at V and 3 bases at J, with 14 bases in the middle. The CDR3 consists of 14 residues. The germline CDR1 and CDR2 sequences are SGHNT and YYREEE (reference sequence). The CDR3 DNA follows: TGTGCCAGCAGCCCGGGACTGGCAAACTACGAGCAGTACTTC. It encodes CASSPGLANYEQYF. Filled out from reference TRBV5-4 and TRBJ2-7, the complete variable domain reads ETGVTQSPTHLIKTRGQQVTLRCSSQSGHNTVSWYQQALGQGPQFIFQYYREEENGRGNFPPRFSGLQFPNYSSELNVNALELDDSALYLCASSPGLANYEQYFGPGTRLTVT.